These 3 T cell receptor beta chains were all obtained from the same sample, sequenced in a study of blood T cells in healthy people across ages. Alongside a J-beta primer mix, a sample-barcoded 5' primer served in a second PCR lasting about 7 to 11 cycles. MiXCR, run by TCRdb on the 5' RACE reads, gives a single entry per CDR3 protein. The sample contains about 1.1 million distinct CDR3 sequences, about two fifths of which appear only once. Sequences were obtained from blood. These receptors all stem from a man younger than 35 in good health.

This clonotype was seen a few times. This sequence joins TRBV5-1 and TRBJ2-7, with 10 bases lining up with TRBD2. The CDR3 loop spans 15 amino acids. Per the germline V gene, CDR1 is SGHRS and CDR2 is YFSETQ. Trimming took 4 bases from V and 3 from J; bases not matched to a gene: 7. In DNA, the CDR3 is TGCGCCAGCAGCCCAGGACTAGCGGCCAGCTACGAGCAGTACTTC. Translation: CASSPGLAASYEQYF. Variable domain in full (rest from reference TRBV5-1 and TRBJ2-7): KAGVTQTPRYLIKTRGQQVTLSCSPISGHRSVSWYQQTPGQGLQFLFEYFSETQRNKGNFPGRFSGRQFSNSRSEMNVSTLELGDSALYLCASSPGLAASYEQYFGPGTRLTVT.

The rearrangement joins TRBV30 to TRBJ2-7; 7 bases match TRBD1. Germline values: CDR1 GTSNPN, CDR2 SVGIG (reference sequence). There are 14 residues in the CDR3. Unmatched junction bases numbered 2, after V lost 0 bases and J lost 0 bases. The DNA of the CDR3 is TGTGCCTGGAGTGTATGGGACAGCTCCTACGAGCAGTACTTC. Amino acid sequence: CAWSVWDSSYEQYF.

This clonotype was observed a handful of times. The gene calls are TRBV20-1 and TRBJ2-7; the D gene is possibly TRBD2 (6 bases). The J call may be faulty, since TRBJ2-5 better matches the DNA end. The CDR3 loop spans 16 amino acids. CDR1 and CDR2 from the germline V gene are DFQATT and SNEGSKA (reference sequence). In DNA form, the CDR3 reads TGCAGTGCTCGGGTTTGGGCGGGGACCACCAGGGAGACCCAGTACTTC. Residues: CSARVWAGTTRETQYF.